Listed below are T cell receptor beta chains from one sample, sequenced in a study of shared clonotypes between healthy human individuals. TCRdb's table, derived via immunoSEQ multiplex PCR, lists solely in-frame clones and lacks some. Of fewer than 2.5 million clones in the sample, 93% were seen once. The sequenced sample was naive CD4+ T cells from PBMCs. The receptors originated from a man younger than 30 in good health. Some clones in this sample may be carry-over from other donors' samples. Both conserved end residues are part of each CDR3. D genes are given only for firm matches. Some rows have no size entry. The others give once, few or many, or a class for an expanded clone.

cdr3_aa: CASRELIGPDTQYF
cdr3_nt: TGCGCCAGCAGGGAGCTAATTGGACCAGATACGCAGTATTTT
v_call: TRBV5-1
cdr3_length: 14
j_call: TRBJ2-3
clone_size: NA
d_call: NA

cdr3_aa: CASRTGWRTEAFF
cdr3_nt: TGTGCCAGCCGGACAGGTTGGAGGACTGAAGCTTTCTTT
v_call: TRBV2
cdr3_length: 13
j_call: TRBJ1-1
clone_size: few
d_call: TRBD1

cdr3_aa: CATSSPGTGNTEAFF
cdr3_nt: TGTGCCACCAGCAGCCCCGGGACAGGGAACACTGAAGCTTTCTTT
v_call: TRBV15
cdr3_length: 15
j_call: TRBJ1-1
clone_size: few
d_call: TRBD1

cdr3_aa: CASSPPGQPFNEQFF
cdr3_nt: TGCGCCAGCAGCCCCCCCGGACAGCCTTTCAATGAGCAGTTCTTC
v_call: TRBV4-1
cdr3_length: 15
j_call: TRBJ2-1
clone_size: NA
d_call: NA

cdr3_aa: CSVVVGQSGREAFF
cdr3_nt: TGCAGCGTTGTAGTGGGACAATCCGGGCGTGAAGCTTTCTTT
v_call: TRBV29-1
cdr3_length: 14
j_call: TRBJ1-1
clone_size: NA
d_call: NA

cdr3_aa: CASTTSCETQYF
cdr3_nt: TGTGCCAGCACGACTAGCTGCGAGACCCAGTACTTC
v_call: TRBV7-3
cdr3_length: 12
j_call: TRBJ2-5
clone_size: NA
d_call: TRBD2

cdr3_aa: CASSLEGVGADTQYF
cdr3_nt: TGCGCCAGCAGCTTGGAAGGGGTAGGGGCAGATACGCAGTATTTT
v_call: TRBV5-1
cdr3_length: 15
j_call: TRBJ2-3
clone_size: NA
d_call: NA

cdr3_aa: CASSPPKNQGAGTEAFF
cdr3_nt: TGTGCCAGCTCACCACCAAAAAATCAGGGGGCGGGCACTGAAGCTTTCTTT
v_call: TRBV18
cdr3_length: 17
j_call: TRBJ1-1
clone_size: NA
d_call: TRBD1

cdr3_aa: CSVAPQFTGELFF
cdr3_nt: TGCAGCGTGGCCCCCCAGTTCACCGGGGAGCTGTTTTTT
v_call: TRBV29-1
cdr3_length: 13
j_call: TRBJ2-2
clone_size: NA
d_call: NA

cdr3_aa: CASRLSGGYEQYF
cdr3_nt: TGTGCCAGCCGCCTCTCAGGGGGCTACGAGCAGTACTTC
v_call: TRBV28
cdr3_length: 13
j_call: TRBJ2-7
clone_size: NA
d_call: TRBD1

cdr3_aa: CASSSTGGRITDTQYF
cdr3_nt: TGCGCCAGCAGCTCAACAGGGGGGAGGATCACAGATACGCAGTATTTT
v_call: TRBV5-1
cdr3_length: 16
j_call: TRBJ2-3
clone_size: NA
d_call: TRBD1

cdr3_aa: CASSFLTGSYEQYF
cdr3_nt: TGTGCCAGCAGTTTTTTGACGGGATCCTACGAGCAGTACTTC
v_call: TRBV27
cdr3_length: 14
j_call: TRBJ2-7
clone_size: NA
d_call: NA

cdr3_aa: CASSLAVRPSGNNEQFF
cdr3_nt: TGTGCCAGCAGCTTAGCTGTTCGACCTAGCGGTAACAATGAGCAGTTCTTC
v_call: TRBV7-6
cdr3_length: 17
j_call: TRBJ2-1
clone_size: NA
d_call: TRBD2

cdr3_aa: CASSWGLVGYEQYF
cdr3_nt: TGTGCCAGCAGTTGGGGACTAGTGGGCTACGAGCAGTACTTC
v_call: TRBV2
cdr3_length: 14
j_call: TRBJ2-7
clone_size: NA
d_call: TRBD2

cdr3_aa: CASSSPSNEAFF
cdr3_nt: TGTGCCAGCAGTTCACCCAGCAATGAAGCTTTCTTT
v_call: TRBV28
cdr3_length: 12
j_call: TRBJ1-1
clone_size: few
d_call: NA

cdr3_aa: CASRRTGEGRYGYTF
cdr3_nt: TGTGCCAGCAGACGAACAGGAGAGGGGCGGTATGGCTACACCTTC
v_call: TRBV28
cdr3_length: 15
j_call: TRBJ1-2
clone_size: NA
d_call: NA

cdr3_aa: CASTDGGIGNQPQHF
cdr3_nt: TGTGCCAGCACAGACGGGGGGATCGGCAATCAGCCCCAGCATTTT
v_call: TRBV28
cdr3_length: 15
j_call: TRBJ1-5
clone_size: NA
d_call: NA

cdr3_aa: CASSLDSVSYEQYF
cdr3_nt: TGCGCCAGCAGCTTGGATTCGGTTTCCTACGAGCAGTACTTC
v_call: TRBV5-1
cdr3_length: 14
j_call: TRBJ2-7
clone_size: NA
d_call: NA

cdr3_aa: CASSFTANYGYTF
cdr3_nt: TGTGCCAGCAGCTTTACGGCTAACTATGGCTACACCTTC
v_call: TRBV5-4
cdr3_length: 13
j_call: TRBJ1-2
clone_size: NA
d_call: NA

cdr3_aa: CASSLNPVGAQLYGYTF
cdr3_nt: TGCGCCAGCAGCTTAAACCCGGTAGGGGCACAGCTTTATGGCTACACCTTC
v_call: TRBV5-1
cdr3_length: 17
j_call: TRBJ1-2
clone_size: NA
d_call: NA

cdr3_aa: CASSVRDMNYEQYF
cdr3_nt: TGTGCCAGCAGTGTGCGTGACATGAACTACGAGCAGTACTTC
v_call: TRBV6-6
cdr3_length: 14
j_call: TRBJ2-7
clone_size: NA
d_call: NA

cdr3_aa: CASRVLAGVTGELFF
cdr3_nt: TGTGCCAGCAGGGTTCTAGCGGGAGTCACCGGGGAGCTGTTTTTT
v_call: TRBV28
cdr3_length: 15
j_call: TRBJ2-2
clone_size: NA
d_call: TRBD2

cdr3_aa: CASSPTGGETQYF
cdr3_nt: TGTGCCAGCAGCCCAACGGGAGGGGAGACCCAGTACTTC
v_call: TRBV11-2
cdr3_length: 13
j_call: TRBJ2-5
clone_size: NA
d_call: TRBD2

cdr3_aa: CASSSWTGATDTQYF
cdr3_nt: TGTGCCAGCAGTTCTTGGACAGGGGCCACAGATACGCAGTATTTT
v_call: TRBV28
cdr3_length: 15
j_call: TRBJ2-3
clone_size: NA
d_call: TRBD1

cdr3_aa: CASSAGTGWGFRTEAFF
cdr3_nt: TGTGCCAGCAGTGCAGGGACAGGGTGGGGATTTCGTACTGAAGCTTTCTTT
v_call: TRBV25-1
cdr3_length: 17
j_call: TRBJ1-1
clone_size: NA
d_call: TRBD1

cdr3_aa: CASSLDGLETQYF
cdr3_nt: TGTGCCAGCAGCTTGGACGGGTTGGAGACCCAGTACTTC
v_call: TRBV5-4
cdr3_length: 13
j_call: TRBJ2-5
clone_size: NA
d_call: NA

cdr3_aa: CASSVGGGTVPETQYF
cdr3_nt: TGTGCCAGCAGCGTAGGAGGCGGGACGGTCCCCGAGACCCAGTACTTC
v_call: TRBV9
cdr3_length: 16
j_call: TRBJ2-5
clone_size: NA
d_call: NA

cdr3_aa: CASSLETQYF
cdr3_nt: TGTGCCAGCAGCTTGGAGACCCAGTACTTC
v_call: TRBV5-6
cdr3_length: 10
j_call: TRBJ2-5
clone_size: NA
d_call: NA

cdr3_aa: CASSLTPDRRTDTQYF
cdr3_nt: TGTGCCAGCAGCCTTACCCCGGACAGACGCACAGATACGCAGTATTTT
v_call: TRBV5-4
cdr3_length: 16
j_call: TRBJ2-3
clone_size: NA
d_call: NA

cdr3_aa: CASGKGNQPQHF
cdr3_nt: TGTGCCAGCGGAAAGGGCAATCAGCCCCAGCATTTT
v_call: TRBV28
cdr3_length: 12
j_call: TRBJ1-5
clone_size: NA
d_call: NA

cdr3_aa: CASSASWGANVLTF
cdr3_nt: TGTGCCAGCAGCGCGTCATGGGGGGCCAACGTCCTGACTTTC
v_call: TRBV9
cdr3_length: 14
j_call: TRBJ2-6
clone_size: NA
d_call: NA

cdr3_aa: CASSLRGGDTEAFF
cdr3_nt: TGTGCCAGCAGCCTCAGGGGGGGGGACACTGAAGCTTTCTTT
v_call: TRBV5-4
cdr3_length: 14
j_call: TRBJ1-1
clone_size: NA
d_call: TRBD1

cdr3_aa: CASSDNPELRSGNTIYF
cdr3_nt: TGTGCCAGCAGCGACAACCCCGAACTCCGATCTGGAAACACCATATATTTT
v_call: TRBV9
cdr3_length: 17
j_call: TRBJ1-3
clone_size: NA
d_call: NA